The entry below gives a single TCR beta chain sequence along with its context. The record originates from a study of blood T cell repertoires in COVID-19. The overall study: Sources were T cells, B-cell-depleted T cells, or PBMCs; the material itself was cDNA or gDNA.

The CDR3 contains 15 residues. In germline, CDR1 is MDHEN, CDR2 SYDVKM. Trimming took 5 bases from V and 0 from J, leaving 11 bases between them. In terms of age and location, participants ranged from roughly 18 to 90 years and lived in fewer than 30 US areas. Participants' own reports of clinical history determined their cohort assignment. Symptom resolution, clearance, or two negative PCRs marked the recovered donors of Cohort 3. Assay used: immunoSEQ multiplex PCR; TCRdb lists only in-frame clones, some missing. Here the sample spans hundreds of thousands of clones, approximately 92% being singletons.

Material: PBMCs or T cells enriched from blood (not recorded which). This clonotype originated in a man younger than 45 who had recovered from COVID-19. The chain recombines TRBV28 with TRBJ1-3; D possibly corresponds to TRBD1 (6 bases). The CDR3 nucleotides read TGTGCCAGCAGTGGGGGCCCCGTCTCTGGAAACACCATATATTTT. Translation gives CASSGGPVSGNTIYF. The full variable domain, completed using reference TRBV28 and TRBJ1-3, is DVKVTQSSRYLVKRTGEKVFLECVQDMDHENMFWYRQDPGLGLRLIYFSYDVKMKEKGDIPEGYSVSREKKERFSLILESASTNQTSMYLCASSGGPVSGNTIYFGEGSWLTVV.